Included here is one T cell receptor beta chain sequence, with context. The data were obtained in a study of shared clonotypes between healthy human individuals. The CDR3 covers 14 residues. V shed 7 bases and J 6 bases; nucleotides not matched to a gene: 9. From germline, CDR1 is MNHEY and CDR2 SMNVEV (reference sequence). Naive CD8 cells comprised CD45RO-negative, CCR7-positively selected cells, excluding terminally differentiated effector memory CD45RA+ cells. It was at deep level that the assay was run. The assay was immunoSEQ multiplex PCR, and TCRdb's table has in-frame clones only and misses some. This sample yields millions of clones, of which about 95% are seen a single time; about 1.1% belongs to the top ten.

The chain links TRBV27 to TRBJ2-1, with 7 nucleotides matching TRBD1. The material sequenced was naive CD8+ T cells sorted from blood. The origin of this receptor is a man in his late teens or twenties in good health. The DNA for the CDR3 is TGTGCCAGCACCCCTACAGGGGTAAGCAATGAGCAGTTCTTC. Its translation is CASTPTGVSNEQFF.